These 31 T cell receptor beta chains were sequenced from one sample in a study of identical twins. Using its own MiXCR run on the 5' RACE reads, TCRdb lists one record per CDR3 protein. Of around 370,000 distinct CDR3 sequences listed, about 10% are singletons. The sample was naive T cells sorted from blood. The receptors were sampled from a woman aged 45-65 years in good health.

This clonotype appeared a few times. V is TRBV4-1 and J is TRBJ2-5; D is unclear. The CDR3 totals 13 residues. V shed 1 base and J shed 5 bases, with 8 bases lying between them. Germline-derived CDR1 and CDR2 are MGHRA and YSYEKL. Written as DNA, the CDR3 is TGCGCCAGCAGCCAAGCGCTGGGGGAGACCCAGTACTTC. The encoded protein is CASSQALGETQYF.

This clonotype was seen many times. CDR3 region: CASRRDRSNQPQHF. In nucleotides, the CDR3 is TGTGCCAGCAGACGGGACCGTAGCAATCAGCCCCAGCATTTT. The chain couples TRBV12-3 or TRBV12-4 to TRBJ1-5, with D possibly TRBD1 on 5 matching bases. Between the trimmed V and J ends, which lost 6 bases and 0 bases, there was a span of 9 bases. This CDR3 has 14 residues.

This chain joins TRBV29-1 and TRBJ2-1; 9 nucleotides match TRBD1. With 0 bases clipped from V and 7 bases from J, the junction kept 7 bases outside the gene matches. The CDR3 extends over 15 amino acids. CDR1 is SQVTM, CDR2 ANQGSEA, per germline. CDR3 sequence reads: CSVEESQGAPNEQFF. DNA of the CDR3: TGCAGCGTTGAAGAGTCACAGGGGGCTCCGAATGAGCAGTTCTTC.

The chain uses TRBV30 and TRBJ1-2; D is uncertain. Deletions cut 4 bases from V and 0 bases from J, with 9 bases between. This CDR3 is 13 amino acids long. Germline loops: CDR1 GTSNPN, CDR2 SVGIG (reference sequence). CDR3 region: CAWKLSANYGYTF. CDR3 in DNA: TGTGCCTGGAAGCTGTCGGCTAACTATGGCTACACCTTC.

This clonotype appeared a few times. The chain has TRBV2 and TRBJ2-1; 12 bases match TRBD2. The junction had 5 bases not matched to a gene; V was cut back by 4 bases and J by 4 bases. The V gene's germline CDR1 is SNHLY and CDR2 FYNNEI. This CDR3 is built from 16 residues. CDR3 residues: CASSADLAGGYNEQFF. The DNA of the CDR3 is TGTGCCAGCAGTGCAGACCTAGCGGGAGGGTACAATGAGCAGTTCTTC.

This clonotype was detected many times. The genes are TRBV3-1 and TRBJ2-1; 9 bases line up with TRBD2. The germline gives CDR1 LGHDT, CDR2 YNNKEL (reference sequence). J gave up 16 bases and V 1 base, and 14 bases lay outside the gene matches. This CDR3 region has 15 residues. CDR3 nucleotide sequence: TGTGCCAGCAGCCAAGGACTAGCGGCTACCCTACTCCTCTTCTTC. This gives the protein CASSQGLAATLLLFF.

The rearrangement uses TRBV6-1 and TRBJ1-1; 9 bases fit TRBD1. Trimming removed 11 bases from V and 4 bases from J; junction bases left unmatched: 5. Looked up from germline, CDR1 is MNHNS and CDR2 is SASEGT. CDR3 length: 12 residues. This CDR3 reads CAGGQGFTEAFF. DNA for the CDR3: TGTGCCGGGGGACAGGGTTTCACTGAAGCTTTCTTT.

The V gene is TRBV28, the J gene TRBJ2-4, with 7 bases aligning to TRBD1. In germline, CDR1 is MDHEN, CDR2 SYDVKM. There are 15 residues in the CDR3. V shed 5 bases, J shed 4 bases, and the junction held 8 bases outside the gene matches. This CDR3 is CASSRTGTVKNIQYF. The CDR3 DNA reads TGTGCCAGCAGTAGAACCGGGACAGTAAAAAACATTCAGTACTTC.

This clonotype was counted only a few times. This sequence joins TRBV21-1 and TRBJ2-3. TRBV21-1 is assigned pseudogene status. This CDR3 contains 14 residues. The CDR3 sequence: CASSEGLRTDTQYF. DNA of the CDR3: TGTGCCAGCAGTGAAGGTTTACGCACAGATACGCAGTATTTT.

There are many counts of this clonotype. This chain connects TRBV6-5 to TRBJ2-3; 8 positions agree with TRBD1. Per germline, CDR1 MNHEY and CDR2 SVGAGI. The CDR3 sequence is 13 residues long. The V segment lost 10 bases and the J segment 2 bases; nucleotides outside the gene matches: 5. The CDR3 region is CATGTGATDTQYF. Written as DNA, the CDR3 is TGTGCCACCGGGACAGGAGCCACAGATACGCAGTATTTT.

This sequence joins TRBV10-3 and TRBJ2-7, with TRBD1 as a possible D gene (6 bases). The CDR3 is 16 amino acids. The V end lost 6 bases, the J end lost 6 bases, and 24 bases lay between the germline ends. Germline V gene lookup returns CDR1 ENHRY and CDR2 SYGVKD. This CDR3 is CAIRGQVRGKSVEQYF. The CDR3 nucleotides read TGTGCCATCAGAGGACAAGTTAGGGGGAAATCCGTCGAGCAGTACTTC.

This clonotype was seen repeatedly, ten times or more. Written as DNA, the CDR3 is TGTGCCAGCTCATTACAGGGGAGCTCCTACAATGAGCAGTTCTTC. Translated: CASSLQGSSYNEQFF. The chain recombines TRBV18 with TRBJ2-1; 7 bases match TRBD1. The CDR3 is 15 amino acids. The V and J ends lost 5 bases and 0 bases, in that order; junction bases with no gene match: 4. Per the germline V gene, CDR1 is KGHSH and CDR2 is LQKENI.

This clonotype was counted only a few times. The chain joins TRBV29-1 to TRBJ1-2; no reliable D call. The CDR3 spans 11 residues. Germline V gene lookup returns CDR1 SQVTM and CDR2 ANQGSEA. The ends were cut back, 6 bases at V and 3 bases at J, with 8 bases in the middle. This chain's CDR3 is CSVVIDYGYTF. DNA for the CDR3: TGCAGCGTCGTGATCGACTATGGCTACACCTTC.

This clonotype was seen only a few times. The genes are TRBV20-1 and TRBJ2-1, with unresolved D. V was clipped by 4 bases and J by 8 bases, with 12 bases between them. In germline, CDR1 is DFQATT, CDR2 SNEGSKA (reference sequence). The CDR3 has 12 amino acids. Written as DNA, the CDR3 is TGCAGTGCTACCGGTCTCACGGATGAGCAGTTCTTC. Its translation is CSATGLTDEQFF.

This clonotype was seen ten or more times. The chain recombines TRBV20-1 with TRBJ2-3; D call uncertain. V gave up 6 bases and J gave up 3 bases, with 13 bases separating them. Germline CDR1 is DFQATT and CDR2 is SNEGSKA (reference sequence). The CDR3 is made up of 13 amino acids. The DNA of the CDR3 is TGCAGTGCCGAGAACCGGGTTACAGATACGCAGTATTTT. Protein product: CSAENRVTDTQYF.

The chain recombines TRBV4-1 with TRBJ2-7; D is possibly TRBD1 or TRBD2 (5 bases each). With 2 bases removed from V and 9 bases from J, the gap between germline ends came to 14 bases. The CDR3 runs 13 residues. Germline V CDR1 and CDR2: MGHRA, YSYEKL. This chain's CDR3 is CASSQSIGTVQYV. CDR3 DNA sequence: TGCGCCAGCAGCCAATCCATCGGGACCGTGCAGTACGTC.

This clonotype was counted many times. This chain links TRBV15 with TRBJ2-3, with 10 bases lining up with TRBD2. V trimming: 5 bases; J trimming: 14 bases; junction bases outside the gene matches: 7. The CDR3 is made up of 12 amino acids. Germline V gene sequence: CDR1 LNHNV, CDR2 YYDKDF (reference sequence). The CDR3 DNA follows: TGTGCCACCAGCGGGACTAGCGTGGCTCGGTATTTT. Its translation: CATSGTSVARYF.

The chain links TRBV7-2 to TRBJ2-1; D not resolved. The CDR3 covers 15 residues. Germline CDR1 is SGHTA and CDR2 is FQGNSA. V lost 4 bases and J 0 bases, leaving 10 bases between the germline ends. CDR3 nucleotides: TGTGCCAGCAGCTCCGGATGGGACTCCTACAATGAGCAGTTCTTC. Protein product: CASSSGWDSYNEQFF.

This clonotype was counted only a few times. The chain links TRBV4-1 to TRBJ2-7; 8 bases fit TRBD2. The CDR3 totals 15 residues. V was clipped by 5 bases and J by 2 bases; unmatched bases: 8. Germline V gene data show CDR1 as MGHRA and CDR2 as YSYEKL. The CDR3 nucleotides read TGCGCCAGCAGCTCTGTCCCGGGACTAGCCTACGAGCAGTACTTC. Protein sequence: CASSSVPGLAYEQYF.

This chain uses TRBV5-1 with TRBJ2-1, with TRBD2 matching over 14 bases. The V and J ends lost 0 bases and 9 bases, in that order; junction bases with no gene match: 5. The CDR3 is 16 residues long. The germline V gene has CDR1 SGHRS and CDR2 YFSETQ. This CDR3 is CASSLGLAGGPSEQFF. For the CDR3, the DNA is TGCGCCAGCAGCTTGGGACTAGCGGGAGGGCCGAGTGAGCAGTTCTTC.

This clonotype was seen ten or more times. CDR3 region: CASSQGPLGGGPTDTQYF. CDR3 in DNA: TGCGCCAGCAGCCAAGGTCCACTGGGCGGGGGACCCACAGATACGCAGTATTTT. The rearrangement joins TRBV4-1 to TRBJ2-3; 7 positions agree with TRBD2. Germline V CDR1 and CDR2: MGHRA, YSYEKL. The V segment lost 1 base and the J segment 2 bases; nucleotides outside the gene matches: 12. The CDR3 has 18 residues.

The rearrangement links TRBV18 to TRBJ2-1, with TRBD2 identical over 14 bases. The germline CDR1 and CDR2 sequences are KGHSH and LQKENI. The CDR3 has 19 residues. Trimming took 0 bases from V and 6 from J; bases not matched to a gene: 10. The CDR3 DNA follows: TGTGCCAGCTCACCACCGGGACTAGCGGGAGCTGGGATTGGCAATGAGCAGTTCTTC. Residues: CASSPPGLAGAGIGNEQFF.

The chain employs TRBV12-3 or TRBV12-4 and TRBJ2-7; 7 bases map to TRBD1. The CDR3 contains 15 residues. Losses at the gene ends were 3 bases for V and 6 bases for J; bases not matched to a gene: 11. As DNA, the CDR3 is TGTGCCAGCAGTTTCTTGGGCAGGGGGAAAGGCGAGCAGTACTTC. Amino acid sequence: CASSFLGRGKGEQYF.

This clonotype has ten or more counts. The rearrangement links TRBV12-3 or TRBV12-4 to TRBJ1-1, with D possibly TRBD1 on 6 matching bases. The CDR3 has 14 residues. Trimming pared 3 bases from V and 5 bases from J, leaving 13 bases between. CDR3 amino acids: CASSLGEGGTEAFF. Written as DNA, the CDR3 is TGTGCCAGCAGTTTGGGGGAAGGGGGAACTGAAGCTTTCTTT.

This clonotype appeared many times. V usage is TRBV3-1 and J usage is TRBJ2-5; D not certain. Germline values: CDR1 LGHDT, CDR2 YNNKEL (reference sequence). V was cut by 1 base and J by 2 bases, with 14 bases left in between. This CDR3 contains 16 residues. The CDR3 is CASSQAGTTWQETQYF. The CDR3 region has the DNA TGTGCCAGCAGCCAAGCGGGTACCACCTGGCAAGAGACCCAGTACTTC.

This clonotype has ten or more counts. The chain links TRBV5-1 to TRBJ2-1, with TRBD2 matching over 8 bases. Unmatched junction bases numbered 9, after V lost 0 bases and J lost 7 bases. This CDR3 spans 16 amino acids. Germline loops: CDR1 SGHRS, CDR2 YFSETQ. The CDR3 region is CASSLADTGLVNEQFF. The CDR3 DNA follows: TGCGCCAGCAGCTTGGCCGATACGGGACTAGTAAATGAGCAGTTCTTC. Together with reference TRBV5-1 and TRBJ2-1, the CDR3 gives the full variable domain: KAGVTQTPRYLIKTRGQQVTLSCSPISGHRSVSWYQQTPGQGLQFLFEYFSETQRNKGNFPGRFSGRQFSNSRSEMNVSTLELGDSALYLCASSLADTGLVNEQFFGPGTRLTVL.

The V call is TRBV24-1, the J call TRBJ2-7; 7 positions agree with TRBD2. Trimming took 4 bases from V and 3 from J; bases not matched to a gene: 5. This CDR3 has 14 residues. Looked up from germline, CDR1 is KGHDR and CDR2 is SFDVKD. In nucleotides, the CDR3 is TGTGCCACCAGTGACAGCGGGGACCTCTACGAGCAGTACTTC. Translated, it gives CATSDSGDLYEQYF.

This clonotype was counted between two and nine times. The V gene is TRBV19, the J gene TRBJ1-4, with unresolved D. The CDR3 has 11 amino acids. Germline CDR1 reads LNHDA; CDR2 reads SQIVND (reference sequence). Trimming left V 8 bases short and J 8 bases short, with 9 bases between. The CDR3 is CASSIVEKLFF. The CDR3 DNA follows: TGTGCCAGTTCGATAGTAGAAAAACTGTTTTTT.

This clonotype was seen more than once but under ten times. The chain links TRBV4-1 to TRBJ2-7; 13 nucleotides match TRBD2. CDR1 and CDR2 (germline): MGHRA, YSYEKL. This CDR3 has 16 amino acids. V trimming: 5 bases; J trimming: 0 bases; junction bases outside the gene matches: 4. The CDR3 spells CASSYTSGRVSYEQYF. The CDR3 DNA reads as TGCGCCAGCAGCTATACTAGCGGGAGGGTCTCCTACGAGCAGTACTTC.

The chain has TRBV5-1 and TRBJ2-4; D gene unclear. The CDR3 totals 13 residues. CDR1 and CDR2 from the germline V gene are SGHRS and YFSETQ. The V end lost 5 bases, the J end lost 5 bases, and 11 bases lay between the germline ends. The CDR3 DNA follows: TGCGCCAGCAGTTACCCGACCGAAAACATTCAGTACTTC. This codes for CASSYPTENIQYF.

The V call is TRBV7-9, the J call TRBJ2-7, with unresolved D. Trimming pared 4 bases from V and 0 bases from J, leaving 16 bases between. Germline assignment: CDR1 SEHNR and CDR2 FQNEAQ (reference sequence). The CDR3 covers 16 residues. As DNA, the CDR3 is TGTGCCAGCAGCTCGCCTGGTTTGACGGTCTCCTACGAGCAGTACTTC. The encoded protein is CASSSPGLTVSYEQYF.